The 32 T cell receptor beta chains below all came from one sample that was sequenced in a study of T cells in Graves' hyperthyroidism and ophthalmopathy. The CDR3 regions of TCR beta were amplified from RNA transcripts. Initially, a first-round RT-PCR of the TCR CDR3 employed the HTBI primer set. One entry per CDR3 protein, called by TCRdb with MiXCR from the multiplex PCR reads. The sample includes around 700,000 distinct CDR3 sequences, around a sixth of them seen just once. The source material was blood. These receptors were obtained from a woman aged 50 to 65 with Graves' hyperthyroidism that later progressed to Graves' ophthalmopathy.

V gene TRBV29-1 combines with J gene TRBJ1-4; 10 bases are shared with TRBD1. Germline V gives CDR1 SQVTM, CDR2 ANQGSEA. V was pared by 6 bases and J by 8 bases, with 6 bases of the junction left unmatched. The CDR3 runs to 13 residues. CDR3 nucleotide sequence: TGCAGCGTCGGGACAGGGGACGGAGAAAAACTGTTTTTT. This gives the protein CSVGTGDGEKLFF.

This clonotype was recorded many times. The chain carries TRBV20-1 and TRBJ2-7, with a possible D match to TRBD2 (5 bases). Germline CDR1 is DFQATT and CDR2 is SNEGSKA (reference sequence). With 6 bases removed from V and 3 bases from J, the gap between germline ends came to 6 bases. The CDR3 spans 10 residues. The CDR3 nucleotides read TGCAGTGCCGGAGGCTACGAGCAGTACTTC. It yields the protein CSAGGYEQYF.

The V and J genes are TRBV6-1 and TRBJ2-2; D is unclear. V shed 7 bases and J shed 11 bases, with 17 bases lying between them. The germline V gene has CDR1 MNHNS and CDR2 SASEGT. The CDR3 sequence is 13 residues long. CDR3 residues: CASTVKPGSELFF. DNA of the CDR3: TGTGCCAGCACTGTTAAGCCGGGTAGCGAGCTGTTTTTT.

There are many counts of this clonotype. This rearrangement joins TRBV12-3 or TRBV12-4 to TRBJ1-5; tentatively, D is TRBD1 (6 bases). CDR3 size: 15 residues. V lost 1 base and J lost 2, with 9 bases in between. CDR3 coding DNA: TGTGCCAGCAGTTTAGTGGACAGTGGCAATCAGCCCCAGCATTTT. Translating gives CASSLVDSGNQPQHF.

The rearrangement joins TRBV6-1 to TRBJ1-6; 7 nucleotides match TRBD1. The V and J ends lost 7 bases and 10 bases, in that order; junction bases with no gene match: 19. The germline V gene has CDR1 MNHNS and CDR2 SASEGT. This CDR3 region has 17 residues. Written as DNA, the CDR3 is TGTGCCAGCAAGGGTTTCGGGACAGTTAGTGGCTTGTCACCCCTCCACTTT. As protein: CASKGFGTVSGLSPLHF.

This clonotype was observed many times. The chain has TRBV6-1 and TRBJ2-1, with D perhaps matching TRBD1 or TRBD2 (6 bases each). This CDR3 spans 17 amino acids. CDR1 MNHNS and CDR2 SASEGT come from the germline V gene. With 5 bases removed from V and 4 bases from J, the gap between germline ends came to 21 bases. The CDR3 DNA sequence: TGTGCCAGCAGTCCTGGGACACGATCGGGGGTTTACAATGAGCAGTTCTTC. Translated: CASSPGTRSGVYNEQFF.

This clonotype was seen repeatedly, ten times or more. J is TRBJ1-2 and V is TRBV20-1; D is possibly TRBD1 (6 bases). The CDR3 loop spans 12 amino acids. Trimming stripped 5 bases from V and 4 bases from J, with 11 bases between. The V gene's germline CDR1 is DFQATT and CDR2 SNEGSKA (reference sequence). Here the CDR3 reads CSAPGQSYGYTF. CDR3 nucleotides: TGCAGTGCTCCCGGACAGAGCTATGGCTACACCTTC.

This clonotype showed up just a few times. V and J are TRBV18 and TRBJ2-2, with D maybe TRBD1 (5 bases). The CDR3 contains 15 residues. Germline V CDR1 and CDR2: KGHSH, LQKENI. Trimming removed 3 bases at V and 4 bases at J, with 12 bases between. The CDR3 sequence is CASSPLQGGTGELFF. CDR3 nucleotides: TGTGCCAGCTCACCCCTGCAGGGCGGCACCGGGGAGCTGTTTTTT. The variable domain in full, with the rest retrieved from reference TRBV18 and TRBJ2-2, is NAGVMQNPRHLVRRRGQEARLRCSPMKGHSHVYWYRQLPEEGLKFMVYLQKENIIDESGMPKERFSAEFPKEGPSILRIQQVVRGDSAAYFCASSPLQGGTGELFFGEGSRLTVL.

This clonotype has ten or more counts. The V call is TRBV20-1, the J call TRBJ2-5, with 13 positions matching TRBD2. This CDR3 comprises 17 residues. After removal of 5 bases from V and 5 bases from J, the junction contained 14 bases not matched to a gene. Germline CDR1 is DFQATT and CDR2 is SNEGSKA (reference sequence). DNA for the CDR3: TGCAGTGCTCCGAAGCCGGGACTAGCGGGAATAGGGGAGACCCAGTACTTC. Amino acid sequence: CSAPKPGLAGIGETQYF.

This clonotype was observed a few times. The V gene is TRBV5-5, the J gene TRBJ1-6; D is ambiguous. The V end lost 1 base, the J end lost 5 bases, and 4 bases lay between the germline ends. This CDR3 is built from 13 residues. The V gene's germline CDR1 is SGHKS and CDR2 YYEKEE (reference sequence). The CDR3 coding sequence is TGTGCCAGCAGCTTGATAGATAATTCACCCCTCCACTTT. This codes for CASSLIDNSPLHF.

This chain's CDR3 is CASSYSAATNYGYTF. The DNA for the CDR3 is TGTGCCAGCAGTTACTCGGCAGCTACTAACTATGGCTACACCTTC. The chain joins TRBV6-5 to TRBJ1-2; unclear D gene. CDR3 length equals 15 residues. The V gene lost 0 bases and the J gene lost 0 bases, with 8 bases spanning the gap. Germline V CDR1 and CDR2: MNHEY, SVGAGI.

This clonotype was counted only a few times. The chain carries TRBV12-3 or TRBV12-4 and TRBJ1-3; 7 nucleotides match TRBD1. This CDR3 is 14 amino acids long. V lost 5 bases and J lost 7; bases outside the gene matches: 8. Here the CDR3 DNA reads TGTGCCAGCAGTCCGGGACAGTCTGTGAACACCATATATTTT. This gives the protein CASSPGQSVNTIYF.

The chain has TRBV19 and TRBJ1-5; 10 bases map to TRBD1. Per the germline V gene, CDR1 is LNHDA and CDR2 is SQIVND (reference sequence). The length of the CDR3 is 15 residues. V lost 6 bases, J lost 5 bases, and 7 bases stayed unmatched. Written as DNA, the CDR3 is TGTGCCAGTAGACCCCAGACAGGGGGCTATCAGCCCCAGCATTTT. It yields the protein CASRPQTGGYQPQHF. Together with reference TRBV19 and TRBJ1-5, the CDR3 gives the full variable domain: DGGITQSPKYLFRKEGQNVTLSCEQNLNHDAMYWYRQDPGQGLRLIYYSQIVNDFQKGDIAEGYSVSREKKESFPLTVTSAQKNPTAFYLCASRPQTGGYQPQHFGDGTRLSIL.

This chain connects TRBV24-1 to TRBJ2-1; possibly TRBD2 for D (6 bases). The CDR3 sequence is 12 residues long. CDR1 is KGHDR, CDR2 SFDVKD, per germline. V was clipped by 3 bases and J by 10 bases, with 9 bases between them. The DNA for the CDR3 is TGTGCCACCAGTGATCTGGGGAGGGAGCAGTTCTTC. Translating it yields CATSDLGREQFF.

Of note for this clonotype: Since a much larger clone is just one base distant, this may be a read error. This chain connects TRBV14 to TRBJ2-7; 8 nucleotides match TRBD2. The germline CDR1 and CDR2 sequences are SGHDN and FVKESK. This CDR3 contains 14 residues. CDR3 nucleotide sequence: TGTACCAGCACCCCGGGGACTAGAACCTACGAGCAGTACTTC. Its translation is CTSTPGTRTYEQYF. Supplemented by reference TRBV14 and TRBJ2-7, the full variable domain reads EAGVTQFPSHSVIEKGQTVTLRCDPISGHDNLYWYRRVMGKEIKFLLHFVKESKQDESGMPNNRFLAERTGGTYSTLKVQPAELEDSGVYFCTSTPGTRTYEQYFGPGTRLTVT.

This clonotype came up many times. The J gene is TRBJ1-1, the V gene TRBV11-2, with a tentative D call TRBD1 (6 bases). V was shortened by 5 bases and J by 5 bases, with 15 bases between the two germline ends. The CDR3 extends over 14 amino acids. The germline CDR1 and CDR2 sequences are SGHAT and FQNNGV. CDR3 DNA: TGTGCCAGCAGCCAAGAGACGGGGGCTACTGAAGCTTTCTTT. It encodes CASSQETGATEAFF.

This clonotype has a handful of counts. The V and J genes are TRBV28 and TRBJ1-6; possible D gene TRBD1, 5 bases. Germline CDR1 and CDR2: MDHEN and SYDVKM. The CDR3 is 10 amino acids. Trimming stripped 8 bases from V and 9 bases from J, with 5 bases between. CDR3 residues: CASGGSPLHF. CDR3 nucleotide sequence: TGTGCCAGCGGGGGTTCACCCCTCCACTTT.

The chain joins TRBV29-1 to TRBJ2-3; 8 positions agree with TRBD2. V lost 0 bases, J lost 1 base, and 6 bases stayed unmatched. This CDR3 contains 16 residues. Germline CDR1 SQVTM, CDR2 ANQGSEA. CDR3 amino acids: CSVEDLPGGGTDTQYF. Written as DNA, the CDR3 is TGCAGCGTTGAAGATCTTCCCGGGGGGGGCACAGATACGCAGTATTTT.

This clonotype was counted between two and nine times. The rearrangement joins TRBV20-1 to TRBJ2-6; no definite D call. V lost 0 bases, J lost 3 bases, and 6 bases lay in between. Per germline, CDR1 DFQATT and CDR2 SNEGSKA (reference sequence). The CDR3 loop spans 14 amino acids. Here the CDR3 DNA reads TGCAGTGCTAGAGATCCCCGTGGGGCCAACGTCCTGACTTTC. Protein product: CSARDPRGANVLTF.

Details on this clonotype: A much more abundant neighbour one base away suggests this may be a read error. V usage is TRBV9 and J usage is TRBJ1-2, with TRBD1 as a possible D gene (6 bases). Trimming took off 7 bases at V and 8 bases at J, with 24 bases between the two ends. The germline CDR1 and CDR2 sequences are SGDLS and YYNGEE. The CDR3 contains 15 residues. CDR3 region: CASGGALGTTGGYTF. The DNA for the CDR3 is TGTGCCAGCGGCGGAGCCCTGGGGACAACGGGAGGCTACACCTTC.

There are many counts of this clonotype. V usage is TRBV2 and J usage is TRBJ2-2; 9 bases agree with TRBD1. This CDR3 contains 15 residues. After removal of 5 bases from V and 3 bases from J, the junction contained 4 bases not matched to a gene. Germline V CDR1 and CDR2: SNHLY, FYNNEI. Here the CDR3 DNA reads TGTGCCAGCAGTACAGGGGGCGCGTACACCGGGGAGCTGTTTTTT. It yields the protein CASSTGGAYTGELFF.

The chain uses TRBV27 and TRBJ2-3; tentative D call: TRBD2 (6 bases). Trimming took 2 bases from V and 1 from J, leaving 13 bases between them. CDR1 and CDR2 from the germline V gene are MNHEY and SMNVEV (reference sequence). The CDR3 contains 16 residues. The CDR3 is CASSLSGWGGTDTQYF. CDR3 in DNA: TGTGCCAGCAGTTTAAGTGGATGGGGGGGCACAGATACGCAGTATTTT.

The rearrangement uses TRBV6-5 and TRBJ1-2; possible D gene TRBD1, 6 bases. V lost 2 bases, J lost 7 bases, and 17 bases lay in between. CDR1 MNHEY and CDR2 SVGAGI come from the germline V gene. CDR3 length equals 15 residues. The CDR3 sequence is CASSYPGGGVGGYTF. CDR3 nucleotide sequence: TGTGCCAGCAGTTACCCAGGAGGGGGGGTTGGTGGCTACACCTTC.

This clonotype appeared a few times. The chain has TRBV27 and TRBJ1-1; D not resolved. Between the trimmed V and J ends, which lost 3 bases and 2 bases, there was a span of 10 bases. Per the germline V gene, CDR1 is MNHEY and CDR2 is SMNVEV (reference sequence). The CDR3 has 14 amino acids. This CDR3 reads CASSFGLRNTEAFF. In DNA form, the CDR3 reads TGTGCCAGCAGTTTCGGACTTCGAAACACTGAAGCTTTCTTT.

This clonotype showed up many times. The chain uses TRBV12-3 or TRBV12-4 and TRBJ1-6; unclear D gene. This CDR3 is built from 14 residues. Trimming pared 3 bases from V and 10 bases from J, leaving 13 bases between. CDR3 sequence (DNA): TGTGCCAGCAGTTTTTTTTCTATGGCGTCACCCCTCCACTTT. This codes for CASSFFSMASPLHF.

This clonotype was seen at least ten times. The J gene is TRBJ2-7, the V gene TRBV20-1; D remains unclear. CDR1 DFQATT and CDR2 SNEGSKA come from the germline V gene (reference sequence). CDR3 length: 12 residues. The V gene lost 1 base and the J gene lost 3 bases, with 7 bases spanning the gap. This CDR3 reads CSARAEIYEQYF. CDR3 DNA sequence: TGCAGTGCTAGAGCCGAAATCTACGAGCAGTACTTC.

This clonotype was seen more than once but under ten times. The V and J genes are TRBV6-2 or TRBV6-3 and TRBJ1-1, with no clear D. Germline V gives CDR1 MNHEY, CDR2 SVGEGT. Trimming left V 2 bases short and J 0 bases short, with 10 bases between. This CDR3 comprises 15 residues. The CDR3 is CASSYIVEVNTEAFF. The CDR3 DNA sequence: TGTGCCAGCAGTTACATAGTGGAGGTGAACACTGAAGCTTTCTTT.

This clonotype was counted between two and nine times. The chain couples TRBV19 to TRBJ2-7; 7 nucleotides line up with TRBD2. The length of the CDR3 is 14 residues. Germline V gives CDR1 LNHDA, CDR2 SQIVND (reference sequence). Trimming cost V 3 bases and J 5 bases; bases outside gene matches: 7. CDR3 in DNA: TGTGCCAGTAGTATCCTAGCGGTTTCCGACGAGCAGTACTTC. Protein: CASSILAVSDEQYF.

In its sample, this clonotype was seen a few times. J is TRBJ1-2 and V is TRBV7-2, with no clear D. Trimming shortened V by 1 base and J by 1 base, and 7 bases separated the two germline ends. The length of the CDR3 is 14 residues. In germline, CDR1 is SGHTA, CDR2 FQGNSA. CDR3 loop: CASSLDSLNYGYTF. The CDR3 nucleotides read TGTGCCAGCAGCTTAGACAGCCTTAACTATGGCTACACCTTC. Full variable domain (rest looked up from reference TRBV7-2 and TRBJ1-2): GAGVSQSPSNKVTEKGKDVELRCDPISGHTALYWYRQSLGQGLEFLIYFQGNSAPDKSGLPSDRFSAERTGGSVSTLTIQRTQQEDSAVYLCASSLDSLNYGYTFGSGTRLTVV.

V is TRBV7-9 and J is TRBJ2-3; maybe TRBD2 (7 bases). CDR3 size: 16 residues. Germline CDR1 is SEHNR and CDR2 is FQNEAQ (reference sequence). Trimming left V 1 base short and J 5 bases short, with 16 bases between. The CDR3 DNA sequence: TGTGCCAGCAGCTTAGTGGCGGGGGCGGGTCGAGATACGCAGTATTTT. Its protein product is CASSLVAGAGRDTQYF. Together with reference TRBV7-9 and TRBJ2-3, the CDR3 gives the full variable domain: DTGVSQNPRHKITKRGQNVTFRCDPISEHNRLYWYRQTLGQGPEFLTYFQNEAQLEKSRLLSDRFSAERPKGSFSTLEIQRTEQGDSAMYLCASSLVAGAGRDTQYFGPGTRLTVL.

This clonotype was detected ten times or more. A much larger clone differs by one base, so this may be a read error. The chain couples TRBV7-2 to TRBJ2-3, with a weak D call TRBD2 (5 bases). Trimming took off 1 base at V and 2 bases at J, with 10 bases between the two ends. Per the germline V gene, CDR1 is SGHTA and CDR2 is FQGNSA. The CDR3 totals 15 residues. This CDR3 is CASSLVAGLTDTQYF. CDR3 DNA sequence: TGTGCCAGCAGCTTAGTGGCGGGCCTCACAGATACGCAGTATTTT.

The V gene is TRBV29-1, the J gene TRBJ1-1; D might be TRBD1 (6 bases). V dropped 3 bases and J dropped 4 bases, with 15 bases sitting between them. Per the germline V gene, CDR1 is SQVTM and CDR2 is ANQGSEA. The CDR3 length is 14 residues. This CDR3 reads CSVDEGGIGTEAFF. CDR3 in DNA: TGCAGCGTTGACGAGGGGGGGATTGGCACTGAAGCTTTCTTT. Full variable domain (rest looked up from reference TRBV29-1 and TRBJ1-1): SAVISQKPSRDICQRGTSLTIQCQVDSQVTMMFWYRQQPGQSLTLIATANQGSEATYESGFVIDKFPISRPNLTFSTLTVSNMSPEDSSIYLCSVDEGGIGTEAFFGQGTRLTVV.